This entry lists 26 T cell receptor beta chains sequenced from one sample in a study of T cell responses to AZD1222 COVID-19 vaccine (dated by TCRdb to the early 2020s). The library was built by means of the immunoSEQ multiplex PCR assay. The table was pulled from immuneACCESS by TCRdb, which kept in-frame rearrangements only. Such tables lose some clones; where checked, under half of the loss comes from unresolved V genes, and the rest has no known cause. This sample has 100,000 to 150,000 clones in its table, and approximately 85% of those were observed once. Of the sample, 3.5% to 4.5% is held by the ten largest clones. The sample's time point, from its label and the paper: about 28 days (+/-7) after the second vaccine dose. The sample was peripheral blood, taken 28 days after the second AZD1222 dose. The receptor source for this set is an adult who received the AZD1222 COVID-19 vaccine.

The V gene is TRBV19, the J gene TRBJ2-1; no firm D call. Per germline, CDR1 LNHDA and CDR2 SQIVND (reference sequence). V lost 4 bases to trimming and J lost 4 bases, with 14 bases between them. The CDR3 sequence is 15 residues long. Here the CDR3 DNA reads TGTGCCAGTAGTACCCGTTCCAGGAATTACAATGAGCAGTTCTTC. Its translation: CASSTRSRNYNEQFF.

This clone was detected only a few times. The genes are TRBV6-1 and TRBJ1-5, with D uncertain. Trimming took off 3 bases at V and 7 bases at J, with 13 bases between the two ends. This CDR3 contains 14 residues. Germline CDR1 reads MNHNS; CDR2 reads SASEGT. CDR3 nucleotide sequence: TGTGCCAGCAGTGAGCAAACCAATTGGCAGCCCCAGCATTTT. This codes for CASSEQTNWQPQHF.

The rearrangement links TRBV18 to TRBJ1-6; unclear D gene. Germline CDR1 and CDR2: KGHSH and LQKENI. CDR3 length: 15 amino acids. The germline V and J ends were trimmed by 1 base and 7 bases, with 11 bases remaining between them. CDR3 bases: TGTGCCAGCTCACCACAGGGAGAGAGCAATTCACCCCTCCACTTT. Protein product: CASSPQGESNSPLHF.

The CDR3, as DNA: TGTGCCACCAGTGACCCCTCCGGGACAGATGTCGGCTACACCTTC. Translated, it gives CATSDPSGTDVGYTF. The chain links TRBV24-1 to TRBJ1-2; TRBD1 aligns across 7 bases. Germline CDR1 and CDR2: KGHDR and SFDVKD. CDR3 length: 15 amino acids. The junction had 12 bases not matched to a gene; V was cut back by 4 bases and J by 8 bases.

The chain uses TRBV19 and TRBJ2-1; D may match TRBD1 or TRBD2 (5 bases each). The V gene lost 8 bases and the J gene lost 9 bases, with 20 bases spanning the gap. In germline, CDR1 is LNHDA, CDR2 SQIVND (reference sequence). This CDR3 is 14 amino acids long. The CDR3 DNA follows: TGTGCCAGTGGATCAAGCAGGGCGGGCAGTGAGCAGTTCTTC. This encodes CASGSSRAGSEQFF.

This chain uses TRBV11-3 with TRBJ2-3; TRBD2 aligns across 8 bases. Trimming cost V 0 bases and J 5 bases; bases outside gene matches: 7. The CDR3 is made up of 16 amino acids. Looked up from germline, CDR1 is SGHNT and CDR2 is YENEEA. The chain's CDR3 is CASSLEGSGVKDTQYF. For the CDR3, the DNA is TGTGCCAGCAGCTTAGAGGGTAGCGGGGTGAAAGATACGCAGTATTTT.

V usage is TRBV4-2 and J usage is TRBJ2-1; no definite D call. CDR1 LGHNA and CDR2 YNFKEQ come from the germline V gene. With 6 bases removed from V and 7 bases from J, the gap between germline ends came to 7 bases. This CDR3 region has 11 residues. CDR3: CASRLENEQFF. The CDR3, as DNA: TGTGCCAGCAGACTCGAGAATGAGCAGTTCTTC.

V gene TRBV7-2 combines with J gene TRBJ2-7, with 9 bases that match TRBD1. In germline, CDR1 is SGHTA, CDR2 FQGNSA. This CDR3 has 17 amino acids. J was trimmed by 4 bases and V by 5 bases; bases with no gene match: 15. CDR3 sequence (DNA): TGTGCCAGCAGCCGGACAGGGGTTGGAAGTGGAGGGTACGAGCAGTACTTC. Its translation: CASSRTGVGSGGYEQYF.

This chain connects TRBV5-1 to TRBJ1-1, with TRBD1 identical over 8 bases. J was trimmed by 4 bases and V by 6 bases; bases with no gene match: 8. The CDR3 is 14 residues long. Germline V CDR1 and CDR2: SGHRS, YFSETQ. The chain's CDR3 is CASKWTGKGTEAFF. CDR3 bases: TGCGCCAGCAAATGGACAGGGAAGGGCACTGAAGCTTTCTTT.

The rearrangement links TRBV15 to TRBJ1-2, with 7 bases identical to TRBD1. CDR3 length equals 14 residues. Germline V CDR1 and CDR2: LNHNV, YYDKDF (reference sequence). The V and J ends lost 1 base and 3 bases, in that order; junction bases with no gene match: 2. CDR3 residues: CATSRGQGDYGYTF. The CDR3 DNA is TGTGCCACCAGCAGAGGACAGGGTGACTATGGCTACACCTTC.

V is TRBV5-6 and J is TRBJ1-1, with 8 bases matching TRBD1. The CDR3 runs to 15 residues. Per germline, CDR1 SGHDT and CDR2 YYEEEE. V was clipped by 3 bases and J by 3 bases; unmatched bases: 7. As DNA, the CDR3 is TGTGCCAGCAGCTGGGGGCCGGGACAGGACACTGAAGCTTTCTTT. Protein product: CASSWGPGQDTEAFF.

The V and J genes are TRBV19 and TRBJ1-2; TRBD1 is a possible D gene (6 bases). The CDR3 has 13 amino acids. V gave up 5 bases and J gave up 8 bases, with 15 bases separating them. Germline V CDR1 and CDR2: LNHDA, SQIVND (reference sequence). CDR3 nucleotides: TGTGCCAGTAGTCCCCGACAGGCGAGGGGCTACACCTTC. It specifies CASSPRQARGYTF.

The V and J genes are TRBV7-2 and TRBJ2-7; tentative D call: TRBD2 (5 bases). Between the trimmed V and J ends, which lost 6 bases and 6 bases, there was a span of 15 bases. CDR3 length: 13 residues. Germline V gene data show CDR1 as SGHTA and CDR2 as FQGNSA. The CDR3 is CASRRTFRSEQYF. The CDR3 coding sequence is TGTGCCAGCAGGAGGACTTTTCGCTCCGAGCAGTACTTC. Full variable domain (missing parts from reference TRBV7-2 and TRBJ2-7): GAGVSQSPSNKVTEKGKDVELRCDPISGHTALYWYRQSLGQGLEFLIYFQGNSAPDKSGLPSDRFSAERTGGSVSTLTIQRTQQEDSAVYLCASRRTFRSEQYFGPGTRLTVT.

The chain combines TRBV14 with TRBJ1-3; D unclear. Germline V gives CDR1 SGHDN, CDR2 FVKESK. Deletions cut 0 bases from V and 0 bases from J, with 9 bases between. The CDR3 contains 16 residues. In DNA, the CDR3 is TGTGCCAGCAGCCAAGATCGTCCGGTCTCTGGAAACACCATATATTTT. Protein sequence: CASSQDRPVSGNTIYF.

The chain's CDR3 is CASSKRRDGYTF. The CDR3 DNA sequence: TGTGCCAGCAGCAAGCGGAGAGATGGCTACACCTTC. The V gene is TRBV7-2, the J gene TRBJ1-2; D gene uncertain. Germline V CDR1 and CDR2: SGHTA, FQGNSA. The CDR3 covers 12 residues. The V end lost 5 bases, the J end lost 6 bases, and 10 bases lay between the germline ends. Variable domain in full (rest from reference TRBV7-2 and TRBJ1-2): GAGVSQSPSNKVTEKGKDVELRCDPISGHTALYWYRQSLGQGLEFLIYFQGNSAPDKSGLPSDRFSAERTGGSVSTLTIQRTQQEDSAVYLCASSKRRDGYTFGSGTRLTVV.

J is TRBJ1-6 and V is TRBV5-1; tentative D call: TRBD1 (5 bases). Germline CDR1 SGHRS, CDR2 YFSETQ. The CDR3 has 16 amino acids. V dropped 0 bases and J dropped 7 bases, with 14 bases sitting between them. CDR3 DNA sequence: TGCGCCAGCAGCTTGGAAGGGCAGGGCGGAAATTCACCCCTCCACTTT. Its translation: CASSLEGQGGNSPLHF. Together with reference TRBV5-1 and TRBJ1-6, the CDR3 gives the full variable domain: KAGVTQTPRYLIKTRGQQVTLSCSPISGHRSVSWYQQTPGQGLQFLFEYFSETQRNKGNFPGRFSGRQFSNSRSEMNVSTLELGDSALYLCASSLEGQGGNSPLHFGNGTRLTVT.

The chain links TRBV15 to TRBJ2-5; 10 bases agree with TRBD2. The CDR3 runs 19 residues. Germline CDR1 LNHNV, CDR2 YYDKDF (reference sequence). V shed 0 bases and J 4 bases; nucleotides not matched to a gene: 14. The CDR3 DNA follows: TGTGCCACCAGCAGAGATGAAATAGCGGGGGGCAAAACGGGAGAGACCCAGTACTTC. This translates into CATSRDEIAGGKTGETQYF.

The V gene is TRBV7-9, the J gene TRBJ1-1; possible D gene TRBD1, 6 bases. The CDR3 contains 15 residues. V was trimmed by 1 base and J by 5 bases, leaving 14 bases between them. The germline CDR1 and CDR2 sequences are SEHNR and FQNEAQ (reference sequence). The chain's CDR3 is CASSLEGEGGTEAFF. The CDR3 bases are TGTGCCAGCAGCTTAGAGGGGGAAGGGGGGACTGAAGCTTTCTTT.

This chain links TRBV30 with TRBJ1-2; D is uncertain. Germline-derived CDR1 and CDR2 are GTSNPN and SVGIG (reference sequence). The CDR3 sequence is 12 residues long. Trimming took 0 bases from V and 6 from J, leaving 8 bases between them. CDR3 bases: TGTGCCTGGAGTGTAGGGCAGGATGGCTACACCTTC. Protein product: CAWSVGQDGYTF.

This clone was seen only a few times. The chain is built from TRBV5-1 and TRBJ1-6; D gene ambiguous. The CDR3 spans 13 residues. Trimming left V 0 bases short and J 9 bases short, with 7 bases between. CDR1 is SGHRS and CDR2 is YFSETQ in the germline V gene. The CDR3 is CASSLAETSPLHF. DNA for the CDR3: TGCGCCAGCAGCTTGGCCGAAACTTCACCCCTCCACTTT.

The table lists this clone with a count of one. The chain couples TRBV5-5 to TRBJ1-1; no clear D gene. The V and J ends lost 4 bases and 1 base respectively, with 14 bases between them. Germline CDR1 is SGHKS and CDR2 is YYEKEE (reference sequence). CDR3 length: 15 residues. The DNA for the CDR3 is TGTGCCAGCAGCCCGGACCGGGCCTCGAACACTGAAGCTTTCTTT. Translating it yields CASSPDRASNTEAFF.

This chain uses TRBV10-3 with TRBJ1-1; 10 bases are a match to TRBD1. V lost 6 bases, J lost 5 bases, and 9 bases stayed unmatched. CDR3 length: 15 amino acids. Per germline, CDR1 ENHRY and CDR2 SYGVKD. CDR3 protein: CAIRGQGTVLTEAFF. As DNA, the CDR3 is TGTGCCATCAGGGGACAGGGGACGGTTTTGACTGAAGCTTTCTTT.

This chain's CDR3 is CASSLSRPPAQHF. In nucleotides, the CDR3 is TGTGCCAGCAGTTTATCCCGACCCCCGGCCCAGCATTTT. The rearrangement links TRBV28 to TRBJ1-5; no clear D. CDR1 and CDR2 (germline): MDHEN, SYDVKM. The CDR3 covers 13 residues. V lost 1 base, J lost 11 bases, and 12 bases lay in between.

In DNA, the CDR3 is TGTGCCTGGAGTAGAACGAGGGAAGCTTTCTTT. Translated, it gives CAWSRTREAFF. The genes are TRBV30 and TRBJ1-1; no definite D call. Per germline, CDR1 GTSNPN and CDR2 SVGIG (reference sequence). The CDR3 runs to 11 residues. V lost 2 bases and J lost 8, with 9 bases in between.

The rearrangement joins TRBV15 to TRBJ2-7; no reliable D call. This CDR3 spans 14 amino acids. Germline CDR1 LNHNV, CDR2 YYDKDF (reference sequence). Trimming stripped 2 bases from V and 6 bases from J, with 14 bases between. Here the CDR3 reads CATSRIEPLGEQYF. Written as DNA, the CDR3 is TGTGCCACCAGCAGAATTGAACCTCTTGGCGAGCAGTACTTC.

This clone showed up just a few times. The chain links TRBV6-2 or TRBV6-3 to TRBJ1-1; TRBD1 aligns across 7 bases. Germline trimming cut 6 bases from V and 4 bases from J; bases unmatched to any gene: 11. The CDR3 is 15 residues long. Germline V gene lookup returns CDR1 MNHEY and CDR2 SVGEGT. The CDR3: CASSETGILGTEAFF. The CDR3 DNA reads TGTGCCAGCAGCGAGACAGGGATTTTGGGCACTGAAGCTTTCTTT.